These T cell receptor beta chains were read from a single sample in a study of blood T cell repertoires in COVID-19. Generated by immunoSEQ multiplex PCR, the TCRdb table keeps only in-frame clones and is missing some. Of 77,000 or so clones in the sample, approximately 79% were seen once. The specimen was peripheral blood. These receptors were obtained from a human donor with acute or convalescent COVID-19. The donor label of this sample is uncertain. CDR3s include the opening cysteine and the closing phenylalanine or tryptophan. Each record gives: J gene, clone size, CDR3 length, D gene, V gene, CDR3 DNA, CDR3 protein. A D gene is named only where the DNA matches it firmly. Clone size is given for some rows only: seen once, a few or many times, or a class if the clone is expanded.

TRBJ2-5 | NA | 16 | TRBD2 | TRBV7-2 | TGTGCCAGCAGCGGACGACTAGCGGGAGTCCAAGAGACCCAGTACTTC | CASSGRLAGVQETQYF
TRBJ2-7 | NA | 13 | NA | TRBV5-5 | TGTGCCAGCCCAGGACAGTTGAGCTACGGGCAGTACTTC | CASPGQLSYGQYF
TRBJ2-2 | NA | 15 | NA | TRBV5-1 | TGCGCCAGCAGCTTACTCTTTCCGAACACCGGGGAGCTGTTTTTT | CASSLLFPNTGELFF
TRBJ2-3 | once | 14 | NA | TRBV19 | TGTGCCAGTAGTATAAGCGGGCGGGAAGGTACGCAGTATTTT | CASSISGREGTQYF
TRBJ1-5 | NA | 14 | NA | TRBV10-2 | TGCGCCAGCAGTGAGTCATCAGAAAATCAGCCCCAGCATTTT | CASSESSENQPQHF
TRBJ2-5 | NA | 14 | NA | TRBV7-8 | TGTGCCAGCAGCTTGTCGCGGTCCCAAGAGACCCAGTACTTC | CASSLSRSQETQYF
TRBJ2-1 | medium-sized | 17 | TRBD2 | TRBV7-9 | TGTGCCAGCAGCCCCCGGGCTAGCGGGTTTTTAGTCAATGAGCAGTTCTTC | CASSPRASGFLVNEQFF
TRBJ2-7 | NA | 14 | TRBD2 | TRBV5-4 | TGTGCCAGCAGCTTGGCTGCGGGAGGAAGGGAGCAGTACTTC | CASSLAAGGREQYF
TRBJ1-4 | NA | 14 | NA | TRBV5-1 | TGCGCCAGCAGCATCGCCGGGTCTGACGAAAAACTGTTTTTT | CASSIAGSDEKLFF
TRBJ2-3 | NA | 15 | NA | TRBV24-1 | TGTGCCACCAGTGCGGCGGAGGGATTCACAGATACGCAGTATTTT | CATSAAEGFTDTQYF
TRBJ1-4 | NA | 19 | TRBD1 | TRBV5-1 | TGCGCCAGCAGCTTGGTGGGACAGGGGATAATAGGTTCTAATGAAAAACTGTTTTTT | CASSLVGQGIIGSNEKLFF
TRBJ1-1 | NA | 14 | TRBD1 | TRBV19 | TGTGCCACCATCATAAGGGGGCCGAACACTGAAGCTTTCTTT | CATIIRGPNTEAFF
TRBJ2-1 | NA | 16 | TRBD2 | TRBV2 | TGTGCCAGCAGTGAACGAAGGGGACTACCTTACAATGAGCAGTTCTTC | CASSERRGLPYNEQFF
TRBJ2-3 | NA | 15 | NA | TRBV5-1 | TGCGCCAGCAGCTTCCGGGACACGTCCACAGATACGCAGTATTTT | CASSFRDTSTDTQYF
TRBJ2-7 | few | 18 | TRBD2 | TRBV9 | TGTGCCAGCAGCGTACCGCTAGCGGGAGGTGGTGGGGGTTACGAGCAGTACTTC | CASSVPLAGGGGGYEQYF
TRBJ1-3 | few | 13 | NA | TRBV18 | TGTGCCAGCTCACAGAGCGATGGAAACACCATATATTTT | CASSQSDGNTIYF
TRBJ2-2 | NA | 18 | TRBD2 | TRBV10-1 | TGCGCCAGCAGTGAGTCAGGGACTAGCGGATTGAACACCGGGGAGCTGTTTTTT | CASSESGTSGLNTGELFF
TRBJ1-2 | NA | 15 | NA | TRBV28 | TGTGCCAGCGGAGGCTTCGGGGGGCGAGACTATGGCTACACCTTC | CASGGFGGRDYGYTF
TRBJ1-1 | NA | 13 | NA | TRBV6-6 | TGTGCCAGCAGTTATCCAGGGAACACTGAAGCTTTCTTT | CASSYPGNTEAFF
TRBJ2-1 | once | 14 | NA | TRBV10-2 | TGCGCCAGCAGGGGAGTATTAGAGGTGACTGAGCAGTTCTTC | CASRGVLEVTEQFF
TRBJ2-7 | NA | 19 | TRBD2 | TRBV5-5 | TGTGCCAGCAGCTACGGGACAGGGAGACTAGCGGGAGATAGGTACGAGCAGTACTTC | CASSYGTGRLAGDRYEQYF
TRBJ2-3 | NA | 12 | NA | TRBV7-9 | TGTGCCAGCAGCCAGGACAGCCTTACGCAGTATTTT | CASSQDSLTQYF